The sequence of this T cell receptor beta chain was determined in a study of T cells after somatic rescue of genetic block. Concerning this clone: Other nucleotide sequences in the sample specify the same CDR3.

Here immunoSEQ multiplex PCR was the method, and the copy in TCRdb shows in-frame clones only, minus some. The data contain 85,000 to 90,000 clones, 80% to 90% of them singletons. Trimming shortened V by 0 bases and J by 5 bases, and 8 bases separated the two germline ends. This CDR3 region has 13 residues. Germline CDR1 SGHRS, CDR2 YFSETQ. This chain uses TRBV5-1 with TRBJ2-5, with D perhaps TRBD1 (6 bases). The sequence was obtained from a woman aged 18-29 years. The sample comprised peripheral blood mononuclear cells (PBMCs). The CDR3 reads CASSLGQGETQYF. CDR3 DNA sequence: TGCGCCAGCAGCTTGGGGCAGGGGGAGACCCAGTACTTC.